This T cell receptor (beta chain) was documented in a study of tumor-infiltrating lymphocytes in primary liver carcinoma. Background on the study: Every patient in the cohort had a primary liver carcinoma. That carcinoma was treated by surgical resection.

This clonotype occurred many times. Antigen specificity is unknown. It was unsorted whole blood that yielded blood RNA, and germline DNA was also extracted. The CDR3 spans 15 residues. After removal of 2 bases from V and 6 bases from J, the junction contained 7 bases not matched to a gene. The V gene's germline CDR1 is SGHAT and CDR2 FQNNGV. Study-wide results and caveats: Being bulk and unsorted, samples allowed no CD4+ and CD8+ repertoire comparison. Compared with blood, tumor repertoires held significantly more in their top 250 clones. Paired tumor-adjacent and tumor-blood samples overlapped less than tumor region pairs did.

Total RNA (roughly 0.45 ug) served as template for TCR beta cDNA synthesis primed by a constant-region primer. Sequencing libraries for TCR beta derived from three nested multiplex PCR rounds that used slightly modified ARM-PCR. Use of TRBV1-TRBV30 forward primers with a C-beta reverse primer characterized the first two PCR rounds, which lasted about 9 cycles each. One entry per CDR3 protein results from TCRdb running MiXCR on the multiplex PCR reads. This table has around 330,000 distinct CDR3 sequences, approximately 54% appearing once. The sequenced sample was peripheral blood. The V call is TRBV11-2, the J call TRBJ2-1; 7 nucleotides align to TRBD2. The TCR comes from a woman between 25 and 40 years old with primary liver carcinoma and hepatitis B virus infection. The CDR3 nucleotides are TGTGCCAGCAGCTTACTCGCGGGAGACCCCAATGAGCAGTTCTTC. Protein sequence: CASSLLAGDPNEQFF.